This T cell receptor beta chain was documented in a study of cytomegalovirus exposure and HLA in healthy donors. Findings and limits, study-wide: Relative to the approximately 670-donor mean, N-insertions were reportedly fewer in an Asian-associated ancestry cluster in a later analysis.

The PCR contained 60 Vbeta and 13 Jbeta primers. Libraries were prepared by immunoSEQ multiplex PCR; TCRdb keeps only in-frame clonotypes and omits some of them. The table lists some 120,000 clones, approximately 72% of them singletons. V lost 6 bases, J lost 1 base, and 6 bases stayed unmatched. Looked up from germline, CDR1 is SGHTA and CDR2 is FQGNSA. The CDR3 consists of 15 residues. With respect to this clone: What it binds is unknown.

This chain connects TRBV7-2 to TRBJ1-3; 7 bases are a match to TRBD1. The TCR sequence derives from a woman between 40 and 55 years old in good health and CMV-seropositive. Sequencing was performed on PBMCs. This chain's CDR3 is CASSNRGPSGNTIYF. In DNA, the CDR3 is TGTGCCAGCAGTAACAGGGGCCCATCTGGAAACACCATATATTTT. Using reference TRBV7-2 and TRBJ1-3 for the parts outside the CDR3, the full variable domain is GAGVSQSPSNKVTEKGKDVELRCDPISGHTALYWYRQSLGQGLEFLIYFQGNSAPDKSGLPSDRFSAERTGGSVSTLTIQRTQQEDSAVYLCASSNRGPSGNTIYFGEGSWLTVV.